This TCR beta chain was sequenced in a study of metastatic and nonmetastatic thyroid tumors. Each patient went into thyroid surgery without having received any treatment. TCRdb re-analyzed the PCR reads through MiXCR. The sample lists 20,000 to 25,000 clones, 15% to 18% occurring once. The V and J ends lost 5 bases and 4 bases respectively, with 17 bases between them. CDR1 is SGHAT and CDR2 is FQDESV in the germline V gene (reference sequence). The CDR3 consists of 16 residues. This clone was observed at least ten times. This chain connects TRBV11-1 to TRBJ2-2; D may be TRBD2 (6 bases). The sample taken for sequencing was blood. The source is a female donor with papillary thyroid cancer or a benign thyroid nodule (not recorded which). Some clones in this sample may be carry-over from other donors' samples. CDR3 nucleotide sequence: TGTGCCAGCAGCCCTCAGACTAGTACGGGCACCGGGGAGCTGTTTTTT. It translates to CASSPQTSTGTGELFF.